Listed here are 21 T cell receptor beta chains from one sample, sequenced in a study of blood T cell repertoires in COVID-19. TCRdb's copy holds only in-frame clones and misses some; the assay was immunoSEQ multiplex PCR. The profile shows 250,000 or so clones, about 86% of them singletons. The specimen sequenced was peripheral blood. Source of these receptors: a man older than 75 with acute or convalescent COVID-19.

The chain recombines TRBV6-5 with TRBJ2-3; TRBD2 agrees at 10 bases. Unmatched junction bases numbered 3, after V lost 6 bases and J lost 0 bases. Germline V gene data show CDR1 as MNHEY and CDR2 as SVGAGI. The CDR3 has 15 residues. The CDR3 protein is CASRSGRASTDTQYF. The CDR3, as DNA: TGTGCCAGCAGGAGCGGGAGGGCTAGCACAGATACGCAGTATTTT.

This clone was seen only once. This chain uses TRBV11-3 with TRBJ1-1, with D possibly being TRBD1 (6 bases). Trimming cost V 4 bases and J 4 bases, with 13 bases left between them. Per the germline V gene, CDR1 is SGHNT and CDR2 is YENEEA. The CDR3 has 14 residues. In DNA form, the CDR3 reads TGTGCCAGCAGCTCAGGGAGGGGGAGCACTGAAGCTTTCTTT. Translated: CASSSGRGSTEAFF.

This rearrangement joins TRBV5-1 to TRBJ1-4; 7 bases are shared with TRBD1. The V gene's germline CDR1 is SGHRS and CDR2 YFSETQ. The J segment lost 5 bases and the V segment lost 0 bases, leaving 10 bases of the junction unmatched. CDR3 size: 17 residues. CDR3 sequence: CASSLVARQGPNEKLFF. CDR3 DNA sequence: TGCGCCAGCAGCTTGGTGGCCCGACAGGGACCAAATGAAAAACTGTTTTTT. The full variable domain, rest sourced from reference TRBV5-1 and TRBJ1-4, is KAGVTQTPRYLIKTRGQQVTLSCSPISGHRSVSWYQQTPGQGLQFLFEYFSETQRNKGNFPGRFSGRQFSNSRSEMNVSTLELGDSALYLCASSLVARQGPNEKLFFGSGTQLSVL.

This chain uses TRBV18 with TRBJ1-1; D is undetermined. Germline loops: CDR1 KGHSH, CDR2 LQKENI. The V and J ends lost 1 base and 3 bases respectively, with 9 bases between them. CDR3 length equals 14 residues. The CDR3 loop reads CASSPRQFDTEAFF. Written as DNA, the CDR3 is TGTGCCAGCTCACCACGCCAGTTTGACACTGAAGCTTTCTTT.

This clone was counted between two and nine times. The chain uses TRBV2 and TRBJ2-1; TRBD2 aligns across 8 bases. V lost 6 bases, J lost 8 bases, and 9 bases stayed unmatched. Germline CDR1 is SNHLY and CDR2 is FYNNEI. The CDR3 extends over 14 amino acids. The CDR3 here is CASRPGLVLDEQFF. Written as DNA, the CDR3 is TGTGCCAGCAGACCGGGACTAGTTTTAGATGAGCAGTTCTTC.

V usage is TRBV19 and J usage is TRBJ2-7, with 11 bases matching TRBD2. V was clipped by 5 bases and J by 2 bases; unmatched bases: 5. This CDR3 is built from 15 residues. Germline CDR1 LNHDA, CDR2 SQIVND (reference sequence). Written as DNA, the CDR3 is TGTGCCAGTAGTCCAGGGACTAGCGGCGCCTACGAGCAGTACTTC. As protein: CASSPGTSGAYEQYF.

This clone was observed once. The V and J genes are TRBV5-1 and TRBJ2-3, with 7 positions matching TRBD2. V shed 3 bases, J shed 1 base, and the junction held 2 bases outside the gene matches. Germline assignment: CDR1 SGHRS and CDR2 YFSETQ. The CDR3 has 14 residues. The CDR3 sequence: CASSWGGGTDTQYF. CDR3 nucleotide sequence: TGCGCCAGCAGCTGGGGGGGAGGCACAGATACGCAGTATTTT.

The V call is TRBV18, the J call TRBJ1-3; a possible D gene is TRBD1 (6 bases). Trimming took 3 bases from V and 3 from J, leaving 9 bases between them. This CDR3 has 14 residues. Germline-derived CDR1 and CDR2 are KGHSH and LQKENI. CDR3 loop: CASSPLTGGNTIYF. CDR3 DNA: TGTGCCAGCTCACCCCTGACAGGTGGAAACACCATATATTTT.

The sample holds one count of this clone. The chain combines TRBV3-1 (or the pseudogene TRBV3-2) with TRBJ2-1; 11 bases agree with TRBD1. The V gene's germline CDR1 is LGHDT and CDR2 YNNKEL (reference sequence). Trimming removed 4 bases from V and 5 bases from J; junction bases left unmatched: 7. The CDR3 is 16 amino acids. CDR3 DNA: TGTGCCAGCAGCCCCTGGGCGGGACAGGGGGACAATGAGCAGTTCTTC. Amino acid sequence: CASSPWAGQGDNEQFF.

The genes are TRBV28 and TRBJ1-5, with a weak D call TRBD1 (6 bases). V lost 2 bases and J 9 bases, leaving 14 bases between the germline ends. This CDR3 is built from 14 residues. CDR1 MDHEN and CDR2 SYDVKM come from the germline V gene. Here the CDR3 reads CASSLGEGGRPQHF. Here the CDR3 DNA reads TGTGCCAGCAGTTTAGGGGAGGGGGGTCGGCCCCAGCATTTT.

The chain recombines TRBV21-1 with TRBJ1-5; no DNA check was done on the table's D call, TRBD1. TRBV21-1 is a recognized pseudogene. The CDR3 is 19 residues long. CDR3 nucleotide sequence: TGTGCCAGCAGCAAATTCCGAAGATGGATAGGGGGATTGGATCAGCCCCAGCATTTT. This translates into CASSKFRRWIGGLDQPQHF.

The chain couples TRBV2 to TRBJ2-2; D call uncertain. In germline, CDR1 is SNHLY, CDR2 FYNNEI. V lost 6 bases, J lost 7 bases, and 9 bases lay in between. The CDR3 has 12 amino acids. CDR3 amino acids: CASSGLFGELFF. CDR3 DNA sequence: TGTGCCAGCAGCGGGTTATTCGGGGAGCTGTTTTTT. The variable domain in full, with the rest retrieved from reference TRBV2 and TRBJ2-2, is EPEVTQTPSHQVTQMGQEVILRCVPISNHLYFYWYRQILGQKVEFLVSFYNNEISEKSEIFDDQFSVERPDGSNFTLKIRSTKLEDSAMYFCASSGLFGELFFGEGSRLTVL.

The chain links TRBV7-7 to TRBJ2-5, with TRBD1 matching 9 bases. This CDR3 has 15 amino acids. Germline values: CDR1 SSHAT, CDR2 FNYEAQ (reference sequence). V dropped 6 bases and J dropped 2; count of bases not matched to a gene: 7. CDR3 in amino acids: CASSSDRGSQETQYF. The CDR3 region has the DNA TGTGCCAGCAGTTCGGACAGGGGAAGTCAAGAGACCCAGTACTTC.

The rearrangement links TRBV7-3 to TRBJ1-2; 9 nucleotides match TRBD1. Trimming cost V 2 bases and J 5 bases; bases outside gene matches: 12. Germline V gives CDR1 SGHTA, CDR2 FQGTGA. This CDR3 is built from 17 residues. The CDR3 coding sequence is TGTGCCAGCAGCTTATCCGGGACAGGGCCCCTTAGATATGGCTACACCTTC. Amino acids: CASSLSGTGPLRYGYTF.

Written as DNA, the CDR3 is TGTGCCAGCAGCGTGACTAGCGGGAGAAAAACCGGGGAGCTGTTTTTT. Protein: CASSVTSGRKTGELFF. The rearrangement uses TRBV7-2 and TRBJ2-2, with 12 nucleotides matching TRBD2. Looked up from germline, CDR1 is SGHTA and CDR2 is FQGNSA. Losses at the gene ends were 5 bases for V and 5 bases for J; bases not matched to a gene: 6. The CDR3 has 16 amino acids.

The chain is built from TRBV3-1 (or the pseudogene TRBV3-2) and TRBJ1-1; D gene ambiguous. V lost 5 bases to trimming and J lost 0 bases, with 10 bases between them. The germline gives CDR1 LGHDT, CDR2 YNNKEL (reference sequence). The CDR3 covers 14 residues. CDR3 nucleotides: TGTGCCAGCAGCTTAAGTACAGTGAACACTGAAGCTTTCTTT. Its protein product is CASSLSTVNTEAFF.

This clone appeared a few times. This chain uses TRBV5-4 with TRBJ2-7; D is uncertain. Trimming shortened V by 3 bases and J by 0 bases, and 19 bases separated the two germline ends. This CDR3 comprises 17 residues. Germline V CDR1 and CDR2: SGHNT, YYREEE (reference sequence). The CDR3 region is CASSSQIRSVSSYEQYF. CDR3 sequence (DNA): TGTGCCAGCAGCTCACAAATTCGGAGCGTTAGCTCCTACGAGCAGTACTTC.

The chain couples TRBV7-3 to TRBJ1-3; D ambiguous. V was pared by 6 bases and J by 3 bases, with 15 bases between. Germline V CDR1 and CDR2: SGHTA, FQGTGA. The CDR3 extends over 15 amino acids. This chain's CDR3 is CASSLGSPGGNTIYF. The CDR3 nucleotides are TGTGCCAGCAGTCTTGGAAGTCCGGGTGGAAACACCATATATTTT.

The chain recombines TRBV5-4 with TRBJ2-2; 7 nucleotides align to TRBD2. This CDR3 region has 14 residues. V lost 4 bases to trimming and J lost 5 bases; unmatched junction nucleotides: 5. The germline gives CDR1 SGHNT, CDR2 YYREEE (reference sequence). The CDR3 DNA sequence: TGTGCCAGCAGCCCGAGGACTAGTACCGGGGAGCTGTTTTTT. It is translated as CASSPRTSTGELFF.

The genes are TRBV25-1 and TRBJ1-6; tentative D call: TRBD1 (5 bases). The CDR3 loop spans 14 amino acids. Germline loops: CDR1 MGHDK, CDR2 SYGVNS. V lost 4 bases and J 7 bases, leaving 11 bases between the germline ends. In DNA form, the CDR3 reads TGTGCCAGCAGTGTCAGGGATGGGAATTCACCCCTCCACTTT. It translates to CASSVRDGNSPLHF.

The CDR3 here is CASSSEGTAGAYEQYF. CDR3 in DNA: TGTGCCAGCAGCTCGGAGGGGACAGCTGGAGCCTACGAGCAGTACTTC. This chain links TRBV28 with TRBJ2-7, with D perhaps TRBD1 (7 bases). CDR3 length: 16 residues. Germline V gene data show CDR1 as MDHEN and CDR2 as SYDVKM. Deletions cut 6 bases from V and 2 bases from J, with 20 bases between.